A selection of T cell receptor beta chains follows, all from one sample in a study of shared clonotypes between healthy human individuals. Generated by immunoSEQ multiplex PCR, the TCRdb table keeps only in-frame clones and is missing some. This sample yields 2,500,000 or so clones, of which around 94% are seen a single time; about 0.13% belongs to the top ten. The sequenced sample was naive CD4+ T cells sorted from blood. Every receptor here comes from a young man in good health. Each CDR3 is given with its conserved first and last residue. The order of the fields is CDR3 protein, CDR3 DNA, clone size, J gene, V gene, D gene. A D gene is named only where the DNA matches it firmly. Where a row states a size, it is once, few, many or the class of an expanded clone; other rows omit it.

CASSEAGTSSGNTIYF,TGTGCCAGCAGTGAGGCGGGGACGAGCTCTGGAAACACCATATATTTT,NA,TRBJ1-3,TRBV6-1,NA
CASSYSPGGGEKLFF,TGTGCCAGCAGTTACTCGCCAGGGGGGGGTGAAAAACTGTTTTTT,NA,TRBJ1-4,TRBV6-5,TRBD1
CASSYGGGKPQHF,TGTGCCAGCAGTTACGGGGGCGGGAAGCCCCAGCATTTT,NA,TRBJ1-5,TRBV6-5,NA
CASSQGIYEKLFF,TGTGCCAGCTCACAGGGGATCTATGAAAAACTGTTTTTT,NA,TRBJ1-4,TRBV18,NA
CASSPTGSYNEQFF,TGTGCCAGCTCACCAACAGGGTCATACAATGAGCAGTTCTTC,NA,TRBJ2-1,TRBV18,NA
CASSLTGDSNEKLFF,TGTGCCAGCAGCCTAACAGGCGATTCTAATGAAAAACTGTTTTTT,NA,TRBJ1-4,TRBV6-1,NA
CASSGPEGSPLHF,TGTGCCAGCAGCGGACCAGAGGGTTCACCCCTCCACTTT,few,TRBJ1-6,TRBV5-5,NA
CASSTQGMFSVGAFF,TGTGCCAGCAGCACCCAGGGTATGTTCAGTGTGGGAGCTTTCTTT,NA,TRBJ1-1,TRBV7-9,NA
CAISDLGQGHSNEQFF,TGTGCCATCAGTGACCTTGGACAGGGCCATAGCAATGAGCAGTTCTTC,NA,TRBJ2-1,TRBV10-3,TRBD1
CASHGGPSYEQYF,TGTGCCAGCCACGGAGGGCCCTCCTACGAGCAGTACTTC,NA,TRBJ2-7,TRBV6-5,NA
CASSPEALSGNTIYF,TGTGCCAGCAGCCCCGAGGCCCTCTCTGGAAACACCATATATTTT,NA,TRBJ1-3,TRBV9,NA
CASSPMGGDGGYGYTF,TGTGCCAGCAGCCCCATGGGGGGGGACGGAGGATATGGCTACACCTTC,NA,TRBJ1-2,TRBV5-4,NA
CSANRVGTDTQYF,TGCAGCGCCAACAGGGTCGGCACAGATACGCAGTATTTT,NA,TRBJ2-3,TRBV29-1,NA
CASSFLLGRTDTQYF,TGTGCCAGCAGTTTCCTACTCGGGCGGACAGATACGCAGTATTTT,NA,TRBJ2-3,TRBV6-5,NA
CASSVTGGYEQYF,TGTGCCAGCAGCGTGACGGGAGGGTACGAGCAGTACTTC,NA,TRBJ2-7,TRBV7-8,TRBD2
CASSRDGISGNTIYF,TGTGCCAGCAGCCGGGACGGGATCTCTGGAAACACCATATATTTT,NA,TRBJ1-3,TRBV6-5,NA
CASSEGTGGTQYF,TGTGCCAGCAGCGAGGGGACAGGGGGGACCCAGTACTTC,NA,TRBJ2-5,TRBV7-9,TRBD1
CASSYELPEYNEQFF,TGTGCCAGCAGTTACGAGCTCCCGGAATACAATGAGCAGTTCTTC,NA,TRBJ2-1,TRBV6-5,NA
CASSLYRAETQYF,TGTGCCAGCAGTTTATACAGGGCCGAGACCCAGTACTTC,NA,TRBJ2-5,TRBV27,NA
CASSIETGYYEQYF,TGTGCCAGCAGCATAGAGACTGGATACTACGAGCAGTACTTC,NA,TRBJ2-7,TRBV7-2,NA
CASRYAANTGELFF,TGTGCCAGCAGGTACGCCGCGAACACCGGGGAGCTGTTTTTT,NA,TRBJ2-2,TRBV2,NA